The rows below give T cell receptor beta chains drawn from one sample of a study of T cell changes during pregnancy in multiple sclerosis. TCRdb's table, derived via immunoSEQ multiplex PCR, lists solely in-frame clones and lacks some. This sample has about 59,000 clones, with 90% found just once. Sequenced material: peripheral blood, taken in the third trimester of pregnancy. The receptors shown here come from a female donor in good health, enrolled as a control in a pregnancy study. The CDR3 runs from the conserved cysteine through the conserved F or W. Fields, in order: J gene, D gene, V gene, clone size, CDR3 length, CDR3 DNA, CDR3 protein. A D gene is named only where the DNA matches it firmly. Size tells how often a clone was seen (once, few, many) or the class of an expanded clone, and some rows leave it out.

>TRBJ1-4|NA|TRBV4-1|once|15
TGCGCCAGCAGCCAAGATCCAGGGGTATGGGAAAAACTGTTTTTT
CASSQDPGVWEKLFF
>TRBJ2-7|NA|TRBV13|NA|15
TGTGCCAGCAGCTTTTGGCGGGAAAGAACCTACGAGCAGTACTTC
CASSFWRERTYEQYF
>TRBJ1-1|NA|TRBV19|NA|13
TGTGCCAGTACCGTCGGGGGAGGCACTGAAGCTTTCTTT
CASTVGGGTEAFF
>TRBJ1-2|NA|TRBV5-4|NA|16
TGTGCCAGCAGCTTGGACCCGTTCGAAGGGGCTGGTGGCTACACCTTC
CASSLDPFEGAGGYTF
>TRBJ2-3|TRBD1|TRBV27|NA|14
TGTGCCAGCAGTTCCAGGGGGCGGTCAGATACGCAGTATTTT
CASSSRGRSDTQYF
>TRBJ1-2|NA|TRBV6-5|NA|13
TGTGCCAGCAGTCGACAGGAAGAGTATGGCTACACCTTC
CASSRQEEYGYTF
>TRBJ2-1|NA|TRBV6-1|NA|14
TGTGCCAGCCTCCGGGACTTTACCTACAATGAGCAGTTCTTC
CASLRDFTYNEQFF
>TRBJ2-7|TRBD2|TRBV30|NA|12
TGTGCCTACCGGAGCGGGGCCTACGAGCAGTACTTC
CAYRSGAYEQYF
>TRBJ1-1|TRBD1|TRBV4-3|NA|16
TGCGCCAGCAGCCAAGAAGGCGTCCAGACAGGGGCTGAAGCTTTCTTT
CASSQEGVQTGAEAFF
>TRBJ2-7|TRBD1|TRBV7-9|NA|15
TGTGCCAGCAGCTTAGCATCCCAGGGGGCGCGGGAGCAGTACTTC
CASSLASQGAREQYF
>TRBJ2-1|TRBD2|TRBV27|NA|16
TGTGCCAGCAGTTCCCCGGGACTAGCGGGACCGAATGAGCAGTTCTTC
CASSSPGLAGPNEQFF
>TRBJ1-2|NA|TRBV14|NA|15
TGTGCCAGCAGCCCGTCCGGGACTGGTGCCTATGGCTACACCTTC
CASSPSGTGAYGYTF
>TRBJ1-2|TRBD1|TRBV7-8|NA|14
TGTGCCAGCAGCCTAGACAGGGGGGCCTATGGCTACACCTTC
CASSLDRGAYGYTF
>TRBJ1-2|NA|TRBV6-1|few|14
TGTGCCAGCAGTGAAGCAAGAGGGGGTTATGGCTACACCTTC
CASSEARGGYGYTF
>TRBJ2-7|TRBD2|TRBV5-4|NA|15
TGTGCCAGCGCACCCAAGCTAGCGGGGGCCTACGAGCAGTACTTC
CASAPKLAGAYEQYF
>TRBJ1-1|TRBD1|TRBV9|NA|14
TGTGCCAGCAGGAGAGGACAGGGCCACACTGAAGCTTTCTTT
CASRRGQGHTEAFF
>TRBJ1-3|TRBD1|TRBV7-9|once|15
TGTGCCAGCAGCCAACAGGGGACCCTGGGAAACACCATATATTTT
CASSQQGTLGNTIYF
>TRBJ1-4|TRBD1|TRBV19|NA|15
TGTGCCAGCGAACCGGAGGGGGCGACGACGGGAAAACTGTTTTTT
CASEPEGATTGKLFF
>TRBJ1-2|NA|TRBV11-2|NA|14
TGTGCCAGCAGCTTAGAAGCAGGGGCTTATGGCTACACCTTC
CASSLEAGAYGYTF
>TRBJ1-2|NA|TRBV30|NA|12
TGTGCCTGGAGTGTATACACGAAAGGCTACACCTTC
CAWSVYTKGYTF
>TRBJ2-3|TRBD2|TRBV14|NA|15
TGTGCCAGCAGCCTTATAGCGGGGCTCACAGATACGCAGTATTTT
CASSLIAGLTDTQYF
>TRBJ1-5|TRBD1|TRBV6-5|NA|15
TGTGCCAGCAGTTCGGGACAGGGCGGCAATCAGCCCCAGCATTTT
CASSSGQGGNQPQHF
>TRBJ2-7|NA|TRBV5-1|NA|14
TGCGCCAGCAGCTTGGCCGGGGAGATCTACGAGCAGTACTTC
CASSLAGEIYEQYF
>TRBJ2-7|NA|TRBV19|NA|14
TGTGCCAGTAGTATGTCGGTGTCAGGAGGCGAGCAGTACTTC
CASSMSVSGGEQYF
>TRBJ2-5|NA|TRBV30|NA|14
TGTGCCTGGAGTGGGACTGCCGGGGGAGAGACCCAGTACTTC
CAWSGTAGGETQYF
>TRBJ2-7|TRBD1|TRBV4-3|NA|17
TGCGCCAGCAGCCATCACTTCACCGGGACAGCAGACTACGAGCAGTACTTC
CASSHHFTGTADYEQYF
>TRBJ2-1|TRBD1|TRBV9|once|16
TGTGCCAGCAGCCCCCGGACAGGGACCTCCTACAATGAGCAGTTCTTC
CASSPRTGTSYNEQFF
>TRBJ2-3|TRBD1|TRBV11-3|NA|16
TGTGCCAGCAGCTTAAGCACAGGGGTCGTTACAGATACGCAGTATTTT
CASSLSTGVVTDTQYF
>TRBJ1-1|TRBD1|TRBV5-6|once|13
TGTGCCAGCAGGTACAGGGGTAACACTGAAGCTTTCTTT
CASRYRGNTEAFF
>TRBJ2-7|NA|TRBV4-3|NA|13
TGCGCCAGCAGCCAAAACACAGCCTACGAGCAGTACTTC
CASSQNTAYEQYF
>TRBJ2-7|TRBD1|TRBV2|NA|15
TGTGCCAGCAGTGTGACAGGGTCAATATCCTACGAGCAGTACTTC
CASSVTGSISYEQYF
>TRBJ1-5|NA|TRBV2|NA|16
TGTGCCAGCAGTGGAACCGCAGACAGAGCGCATCAGCCCCAGCATTTT
CASSGTADRAHQPQHF
>TRBJ1-2|TRBD1|TRBV6-5|NA|13
TGTGCCAGCAGTTACTCGGGACAGGAGGGCTACACCTTC
CASSYSGQEGYTF
>TRBJ2-1|NA|TRBV25-1|NA|14
TGTGCCAGCAGTGACACGAGCTCCTACAATGAGCAGTTCTTC
CASSDTSSYNEQFF
>TRBJ1-1|TRBD1|TRBV10-1|NA|14
TGCGCCAGCAGTAGGGGACAGGCCCAGGCTGAAGCTTTCTTT
CASSRGQAQAEAFF
>TRBJ1-5|NA|TRBV29-1|NA|13
TGCAGCGTGGGAGGGGGGATGAATCAGCCCCAGCATTTT
CSVGGGMNQPQHF
>TRBJ1-4|NA|TRBV6-1|NA|13
TGTGCCAGCAGTGAACAGGGTCATGAAAAACTGTTTTTT
CASSEQGHEKLFF
>TRBJ2-3|TRBD2|TRBV5-4|once|17
TGTGCCAGCAGCTTGAGTCTAGCGGGGGGTAGCACAGATACGCAGTATTTT
CASSLSLAGGSTDTQYF
>TRBJ2-3|TRBD2|TRBV9|NA|16
TGTGCCAGCAGCGTTGGGATGTGGGGGGGTGGAGATACGCAGTATTTT
CASSVGMWGGGDTQYF
>TRBJ2-2|TRBD2|TRBV9|NA|20
TGTGCCAGCAGCGTAGAATCCCCGATTAGCGGGAGTTCGTACACCGGGGAGCTGTTTTTT
CASSVESPISGSSYTGELFF
>TRBJ2-2|TRBD1|TRBV7-8|NA|16
TGTGCCAGCAGCCTAGGGACAGGGGGCGGCACCGGGGAGCTGTTTTTT
CASSLGTGGGTGELFF
>TRBJ2-3|TRBD1|TRBV6-6|few|15
TGTGCCAGCAGCCGGGACAGACCGAGCACAGATACGCAGTATTTT
CASSRDRPSTDTQYF
>TRBJ2-1|TRBD2|TRBV30|once|14
TGTGCCTGGGGGACTAGCGGGGGATACAATGAGCAGTTCTTC
CAWGTSGGYNEQFF
>TRBJ2-3|TRBD2|TRBV5-1|NA|18
TGCGCCAGCAGCCCAGACACCATAGCGGGAGGGCCCACAGATACGCAGTATTTT
CASSPDTIAGGPTDTQYF
>TRBJ2-7|TRBD1|TRBV29-1|NA|13
TGCAGCGTTGATTGGGGACAGGGCCGCGAGCAGTACTTC
CSVDWGQGREQYF
>TRBJ1-1|TRBD1|TRBV5-1|once|16
TGCGCCAGCAGGGAGACAGGGTCGGCTTGGAACACTGAAGCTTTCTTT
CASRETGSAWNTEAFF
>TRBJ1-1|NA|TRBV9|NA|13
TGTGCCAGCAGCGTATCCCTAGGCACTGAAGCTTTCTTT
CASSVSLGTEAFF
>TRBJ1-3|TRBD1|TRBV18|NA|16
TGTGCCAGCTCACGGGGACAGGGCTTGTCTGGAAACACCATATATTTT
CASSRGQGLSGNTIYF
>TRBJ1-1|NA|TRBV27|NA|14
TGTGCCAGCAGTTTCCGTCAGATGAACACTGAAGCTTTCTTT
CASSFRQMNTEAFF